The clone carrying this T cell receptor (beta chain) was counted at least ten times. No antigen is known for it. Germline lookup yields CDR1 LGHDT and CDR2 YNNKEL (reference sequence). Trimming took 4 bases from V and 6 from J, leaving 16 bases between them. The length of the CDR3 is 15 residues. Thyroid ultrasound and orbital computed tomography, with clinical symptoms and serum thyroxine and TRAb, informed diagnoses. This specimen belongs to a study of T cells in Graves' hyperthyroidism and ophthalmopathy. Study-level results: Median prediction lead before ophthalmopathy onset was about 6.3 months with the model.

TCR beta CDR3 region amplification was performed from RNA transcripts. A first-round RT-PCR of the TCR CDR3 used the HTBI primer set. TCRdb fed the multiplex PCR reads into MiXCR, producing one record per CDR3 protein. The profile shows approximately 400,000 distinct CDR3 sequences, roughly 15% of them singletons. This chain joins TRBV3-1 and TRBJ2-1; maybe TRBD1 (8 bases). This TCR derives from a woman aged 25-40 years with Graves' ophthalmopathy. Input material: blood. CDR3 sequence: CASSLRGRGTNEQFF. The CDR3 nucleotides are TGTGCCAGCAGCCTCAGGGGGCGGGGGACCAATGAGCAGTTCTTC.